This TCR beta chain originates from a study of T cells expressing NK-cell markers. Study-wide context: HCMV seropositivity characterized seven of the eight sequenced donors, and seronegativity one.

UMIs were included in TCR beta cDNA generated by 5'RACE template switching. From its re-call of the 5' RACE reads, TCRdb lists each CDR3 protein once, without DNA. The sample data list 400,000 to 500,000 distinct CDR3 sequences. Of note for this clonotype: Its antigen is undetermined.

CDR1 and CDR2 (germline): SQVTM, ANQGSEA. The length of the CDR3 is 13 residues. Findings and limits, study-wide: In a group of five to seven donors, dominant NKG2C+ clonotypes represented about 1.0-7.5% of CD8+ T cells.

The sample comprised blood T cells: a sorted CD56 or NKG2C T cell subset, CD4+ or CD8+ T cells, or bulk PBMC T cells (not recorded which). The clonotype was recovered from a woman aged 18 to 75 in good health. This chain connects TRBV29-1 to TRBJ2-7; TCRdb selects TRBD2, and the lack of DNA leaves this call unchecked. This CDR3 is CSVLAGSSYEQYF.